A single sample is the source of the 27 T cell receptor beta chains below, sequenced in a study of T cells after yellow fever vaccination (dated by TCRdb to between 2018 and 2021). The sample's treatment or condition label, decoded: live attenuated yellow fever vaccine strain. Libraries came from 5' RACE. Sequencing used an Illumina HiSeq 2500. The public reads were quality trimmed at Q25 with fastp and then assembled into clones with MiXCR by TCRdb, keeping productive beta chains. Rows with a matching CDR3 protein are joined into one entry that keeps the most common DNA and genes. The sample table records a few hundred thousand distinct CDR3 sequences; 10% to 15% of these occur just once. The ten top clones hold around 0.55% of the sample. This specimen consisted of CD4+ T cells sorted from PBMCs, obtained 45 days after the yellow fever booster vaccination. The receptor set was obtained from a man aged 30 to 39 who received the YFV17D yellow fever vaccine.

The chain joins TRBV3-1 to TRBJ2-3; a possible D gene is TRBD2 (5 bases). Trimming stripped 3 bases from V and 2 bases from J, with 15 bases between. Germline CDR1 is LGHDT and CDR2 is YNNKEL (reference sequence). The CDR3 totals 16 residues. CDR3 in DNA: TGTGCCAGCAGCCATCCCTCCCAGCGGAACACAGATACGCAGTATTTT. Its protein is CASSHPSQRNTDTQYF.

This chain uses TRBV11-3 with TRBJ2-3, with 9 bases identical to TRBD1. J lost 2 bases, V lost 5 bases, and 8 bases had no gene match. This CDR3 spans 16 amino acids. Germline V gives CDR1 SGHNT, CDR2 YENEEA. The chain's CDR3 is CASSARTGATTDTQYF. In nucleotides, the CDR3 is TGTGCCAGCAGCGCCCGGACAGGGGCTACCACAGATACGCAGTATTTT.

The chain uses TRBV6-8 and TRBJ2-1; unclear D gene. The CDR3 runs to 9 residues. CDR1 and CDR2 from the germline V gene are MNHGY and SAAAGT. V shed 8 bases and J shed 13 bases, with 9 bases lying between them. Here the CDR3 DNA reads TGTGCCAGCGATCCAATCCAGTTCTTC. Translated, it gives CASDPIQFF.

The chain carries TRBV20-1 and TRBJ2-1; D is unresolved. Trimming pared 6 bases from V and 12 bases from J, leaving 12 bases between. This CDR3 is 10 amino acids long. From germline, CDR1 is DFQATT and CDR2 SNEGSKA (reference sequence). The CDR3 region has the DNA TGCAGTGCCCCCTCCGTTCGGCAGTTCTTC. Its translation: CSAPSVRQFF.

This clonotype was detected a few times. The chain uses TRBV12-3 or TRBV12-4 and TRBJ1-1; D is possibly TRBD1 (5 bases). This CDR3 contains 14 residues. Trimming took 8 bases from V and 1 from J, leaving 14 bases between them. This CDR3 reads CASPGGAGNTEAFF. The DNA of the CDR3 is TGTGCCAGCCCGGGCGGGGCCGGGAACACTGAAGCTTTCTTT.

This clonotype was seen ten or more times. This rearrangement joins TRBV11-2 to TRBJ2-3; no clear D gene. There are 14 residues in the CDR3. Germline CDR1 reads SGHAT; CDR2 reads FQNNGV. The V and J ends lost 4 bases and 0 bases respectively, with 8 bases between them. CDR3 nucleotides: TGTGCCAGCAGCTCGGACCATAGCACAGATACGCAGTATTTT. Translation: CASSSDHSTDTQYF.

This chain links TRBV30 with TRBJ2-1; the D gene is possibly TRBD2 (6 bases). The CDR3 is made up of 16 amino acids. In germline, CDR1 is GTSNPN, CDR2 SVGIG (reference sequence). Trimming stripped 3 bases from V and 5 bases from J, with 20 bases between. CDR3 coding DNA: TGTGCCTGGAGACGCCCCTCTGGGCGGGACGACAATGAGCAGTTCTTC. Translated: CAWRRPSGRDDNEQFF.

This chain joins TRBV6-2 or TRBV6-3 and TRBJ1-6, with 7 bases identical to TRBD1. The CDR3 contains 14 residues. With V trimmed by 0 bases and J by 14 bases, 7 bases remained unmatched. Germline V gene data show CDR1 as MNHEY and CDR2 as SVGEGT. The CDR3 is CASSYSRQGVALHF. CDR3 nucleotide sequence: TGTGCCAGCAGTTACTCAAGACAGGGAGTGGCCCTCCACTTT.

This clonotype came up a few times. The chain has TRBV12-3 or TRBV12-4 and TRBJ1-6; 8 nucleotides align to TRBD1. The CDR3 is 13 amino acids. V trimming: 6 bases; J trimming: 10 bases; junction bases outside the gene matches: 5. This CDR3 is CASSTGGGSPLHF. In DNA form, the CDR3 reads TGTGCCAGCAGCACAGGGGGGGGATCACCCCTCCACTTT.

V and J are TRBV20-1 and TRBJ2-2, with 9 nucleotides matching TRBD2. The V and J ends lost 0 bases and 7 bases, in that order; junction bases with no gene match: 12. The CDR3 is made up of 17 amino acids. The germline V gene encodes CDR1 DFQATT and CDR2 SNEGSKA (reference sequence). The CDR3 is CSARDTRGRAIGGELFF. CDR3 coding DNA: TGCAGTGCTAGAGATACTCGCGGGAGGGCCATAGGCGGGGAGCTGTTTTTT.

The chain has TRBV20-1 and TRBJ1-1, with D uncertain. CDR1 is DFQATT and CDR2 is SNEGSKA in the germline V gene (reference sequence). Trimming removed 2 bases from V and 1 base from J, with 5 bases in between. The CDR3 loop spans 12 amino acids. CDR3 in DNA: TGCAGTGCTAGACCCTGGAACACTGAAGCTTTCTTT. This encodes CSARPWNTEAFF.

This clonotype came up many times. V gene TRBV5-4 combines with J gene TRBJ2-5, with unresolved D. The V gene's germline CDR1 is SGHNT and CDR2 YYREEE (reference sequence). The CDR3 consists of 12 residues. V lost 5 bases to trimming and J lost 5 bases, with 10 bases between them. Written as DNA, the CDR3 is TGTGCCAGCAGTCGTCTTAGGGAGACCCAGTACTTC. The encoded protein is CASSRLRETQYF.

This clonotype occurred a few times. CDR3 nucleotide sequence: TGTGCCAGCAGCCGCTCCCGCAGGGACCAAGAGACCCAGTACTTC. This sequence encodes CASSRSRRDQETQYF. The V gene is TRBV14, the J gene TRBJ2-5; a weak D match, TRBD1 (5 bases). The CDR3 length is 15 residues. CDR1 is SGHDN and CDR2 is FVKESK in the germline V gene. The germline V and J ends were trimmed by 4 bases and 0 bases, with 12 bases remaining between them.

This clonotype occurred many times. The chain links TRBV12-3 or TRBV12-4 to TRBJ2-3; D possibly uses TRBD1 or TRBD2 (5 bases each). This CDR3 comprises 11 residues. V dropped 6 bases and J dropped 12 bases, with 13 bases sitting between them. CDR3 sequence: CASRASRAQYF. In DNA form, the CDR3 reads TGTGCCAGCAGGGCTAGCAGGGCTCAGTATTTT.

This sequence joins TRBV4-2 and TRBJ2-1; 8 nucleotides align to TRBD2. V dropped 1 base and J dropped 8; count of bases not matched to a gene: 10. The length of the CDR3 is 16 residues. Looked up from germline, CDR1 is LGHNA and CDR2 is YNFKEQ. The chain's CDR3 is CASSQANGRGFDEQFF. CDR3 DNA sequence: TGTGCCAGCAGCCAAGCGAACGGGAGGGGGTTCGATGAGCAGTTCTTC.

The gene calls are TRBV29-1 and TRBJ2-3, with D perhaps matching TRBD2 (6 bases). Trimming stripped 6 bases from V and 2 bases from J, with 15 bases between. The CDR3 runs to 14 residues. The germline CDR1 and CDR2 sequences are SQVTM and ANQGSEA. The CDR3 DNA sequence: TGCAGCGTGCGGGCTAGCGTCTTCACAGATACGCAGTATTTT. Its translation: CSVRASVFTDTQYF.

This clonotype appeared a few times. The CDR3 DNA reads TGTGCCACCAGCAGAGTGGCGTCGAAGGCAGGGAGGGACGAGCAGTACTTC. It yields the protein CATSRVASKAGRDEQYF. The rearrangement uses TRBV15 and TRBJ2-7; the match to TRBD2 covers 7 bases. The CDR3 sequence is 17 residues long. Unmatched junction bases numbered 14, after V lost 1 base and J lost 5 bases. The V gene's germline CDR1 is LNHNV and CDR2 YYDKDF (reference sequence).

This clonotype appeared a few times. The rearrangement uses TRBV5-1 and TRBJ2-4, with a possible D match to TRBD1 (6 bases). Germline V gene sequence: CDR1 SGHRS, CDR2 YFSETQ. The V end lost 1 base, the J end lost 2 bases, and 13 bases lay between the germline ends. The CDR3 is made up of 16 amino acids. The chain's CDR3 is CASSLSKTGPKNIQYF. The CDR3 DNA reads TGCGCCAGCAGCTTGTCTAAAACAGGGCCCAAAAACATTCAGTACTTC.

This clonotype has more than one count but fewer than ten. The chain has TRBV20-1 and TRBJ2-1, with D tentatively TRBD1 (6 bases). Germline-derived CDR1 and CDR2 are DFQATT and SNEGSKA (reference sequence). The length of the CDR3 is 15 residues. Trimming removed 1 base at V and 1 base at J, with 11 bases between. The CDR3 loop is CSARAPGVSYNEQFF. The DNA of the CDR3 is TGCAGTGCTAGAGCCCCAGGGGTATCCTACAATGAGCAGTTCTTC.

Worth noting for this clonotype: At one of its ends the junction is not consistent with the germline gene, which may arise from a read error. The rearrangement uses TRBV5-1 and TRBJ2-1; no clear D gene. Per the germline V gene, CDR1 is SGHRS and CDR2 is YFSETQ. This CDR3 spans 12 amino acids. The CDR3: CASRYRGNEQLF. In DNA, the CDR3 is TGCGCCAGCAGGTATAGAGGTAATGAGCAGCTCTTC.

The V gene is TRBV12-3 or TRBV12-4, the J gene TRBJ2-1; tentatively, D is TRBD1 (6 bases). Trimming stripped 2 bases from V and 6 bases from J, with 20 bases between. This CDR3 has 17 residues. The CDR3 DNA is TGTGCCAGCAGTTTAAGGGGCCAGGGGATAGGACGCAATGAGCAGTTCTTC. Its protein is CASSLRGQGIGRNEQFF.

The DNA of the CDR3 is TGCAGTGCTCAAACGAGCGGGGCAGGGGGCGAGCAGTACTTC. This translates into CSAQTSGAGGEQYF. This rearrangement joins TRBV20-1 to TRBJ2-7; D may be TRBD1 or TRBD2 (7 bases each). The length of the CDR3 is 14 residues. The V gene's germline CDR1 is DFQATT and CDR2 SNEGSKA (reference sequence). Deletions cut 5 bases from V and 6 bases from J, with 20 bases between.

The chain employs TRBV30 and TRBJ1-3; D remains unclear. V gave up 4 bases and J gave up 0 bases, with 7 bases separating them. In germline, CDR1 is GTSNPN, CDR2 SVGIG (reference sequence). CDR3 length: 13 amino acids. The CDR3 DNA is TGTGCCTGGAAAGCTTTCTCTGGAAACACCATATATTTT. This gives the protein CAWKAFSGNTIYF.

This clonotype was detected a few times. The gene calls are TRBV12-3 or TRBV12-4 and TRBJ2-5; possibly TRBD1 for D (6 bases). V dropped 6 bases and J dropped 4 bases, with 15 bases sitting between them. The CDR3 contains 14 residues. The CDR3 sequence is CASRLYRAGETQYF. CDR3 DNA sequence: TGTGCCAGCAGACTCTACAGGGCGGGAGAGACCCAGTACTTC.

The V gene is TRBV10-2, the J gene TRBJ2-2, with D uncertain. The germline gives CDR1 WSHSY, CDR2 SAAADI. The CDR3 is 16 amino acids. V gave up 5 bases and J gave up 2 bases, with 15 bases separating them. CDR3 bases: TGCGCCAGCAGTATCAGACAACCCTCCAACACCGGGGAGCTGTTTTTT. This encodes CASSIRQPSNTGELFF.

This clonotype was picked up a small number of times. The V call is TRBV4-3, the J call TRBJ2-2, with 7 bases matching TRBD2. The CDR3 totals 15 residues. Unmatched junction bases numbered 6, after V lost 4 bases and J lost 4 bases. Germline V lookup: CDR1 LGHNA, CDR2 YSLEER. The DNA for the CDR3 is TGCGCCAGCAGCCGACGGGGACTAATCACCGGGGAGCTGTTTTTT. This translates into CASSRRGLITGELFF.

The J gene is TRBJ2-3, the V gene TRBV20-1, with TRBD1 identical over 8 bases. There are 14 residues in the CDR3. CDR1 and CDR2 (germline): DFQATT, SNEGSKA (reference sequence). V was clipped by 3 bases and J by 5 bases; unmatched bases: 7. The CDR3 DNA reads as TGCAGTGCTAGCACGACAGGGGCAGGAGATACGCAGTATTTT. Amino acids: CSASTTGAGDTQYF.